This T cell receptor (beta chain) is from a study of shared clonotypes between healthy human individuals. CDR1 and CDR2 (germline): SSHAT, FNYEAQ (reference sequence). The CDR3 runs to 15 residues. Worth noting for this clone: The junction departs from germline at one end; a sequencing error may be responsible.

In the authors' methods: Filtering differed because ImmunoSEQ produced junction-only sequences that carried no quality scores. Libraries were prepared by immunoSEQ multiplex PCR; TCRdb keeps only in-frame clonotypes and omits some of them. Clone size and the V and J calls come from that table; the DNA yielded D and trimming. This sample yields approximately 1,500,000 clones, of which around 98% are seen a single time; roughly 0.45% belongs to the top ten. The clonotype was recovered from a man aged 30 to 39 in good health. Sequenced input: naive CD4+ T cells sorted from blood. Sample subset: CD45RA+ positively selected. This chain connects TRBV7-7 to TRBJ2-2; D is undetermined. The CDR3 DNA reads TGTGCTAGCAGCTTATCTTCGGATTACACCGGGGAGCTGTTTTTT. Its protein is CASSLSSDYTGELFF.